The 5 T cell receptor beta chains listed next were all sequenced from one sample in a study of human T cells and chemical hapten exposure. Unfractionated whole blood yielded the extracted total RNA. Each cDNA molecule in the library carried unique molecular identifiers. Each CDR3 protein is one row after TCRdb ran MiXCR on the reads. The sample lists about 120,000 distinct CDR3 sequences, around 9% occurring once. Sequencing input: whole blood. These receptors were obtained from a human donor in good health. Some clones in this sample may be carry-over from other donors' samples.

This clonotype was seen ten or more times. The genes are TRBV28 and TRBJ1-1; TRBD1 matches at 10 bases. The CDR3 extends over 16 amino acids. Germline-derived CDR1 and CDR2 are MDHEN and SYDVKM. V trimming: 2 bases; J trimming: 7 bases; junction bases outside the gene matches: 10. The CDR3, as DNA: TGTGCCAGCAGTTTACACCGGACAGGGGGAAAGCGTGAAGCTTTCTTT. Its protein is CASSLHRTGGKREAFF.

This clonotype was recorded a few times. This chain joins TRBV4-2 and TRBJ1-1; D unclear. CDR3 length: 13 amino acids. V lost 2 bases, J lost 0 bases, and 4 bases lay in between. Germline V lookup: CDR1 LGHNA, CDR2 YNFKEQ. The CDR3, as DNA: TGTGCCAGCAGCCAACGACTGAACACTGAAGCTTTCTTT. Translation gives CASSQRLNTEAFF.

This clonotype was seen ten or more times. The gene calls are TRBV6-5 and TRBJ1-2, with a possible D match to TRBD1 (5 bases). V was trimmed by 0 bases and J by 6 bases, leaving 8 bases between them. From germline, CDR1 is MNHEY and CDR2 SVGAGI. This CDR3 contains 13 residues. The CDR3 region is CASSYSSGDGYTF. CDR3 sequence (DNA): TGTGCCAGCAGTTACTCGTCGGGGGATGGCTACACCTTC.

In its sample, this clonotype was seen a few times. The rearrangement links TRBV12-3 or TRBV12-4 to TRBJ2-3; 9 bases agree with TRBD2. The CDR3 loop spans 15 amino acids. Germline trimming cut 8 bases from V and 3 bases from J; bases unmatched to any gene: 9. The CDR3 loop reads CASLEGREGTDTQYF. CDR3 nucleotide sequence: TGTGCCAGCCTTGAGGGGCGGGAGGGGACAGATACGCAGTATTTT.

This chain links TRBV20-1 with TRBJ2-1; TRBD1 matches at 7 bases. V trimming: 6 bases; J trimming: 5 bases; junction bases outside the gene matches: 7. The germline gives CDR1 DFQATT, CDR2 SNEGSKA (reference sequence). CDR3 size: 13 residues. The CDR3 loop is CSAGMGQNNEQFF. CDR3 nucleotides: TGCAGTGCCGGCATGGGACAGAACAATGAGCAGTTCTTC.